This paragraph reports one T cell receptor beta chain. As yet, its antigen is unknown. The data originate from a study of cytomegalovirus exposure and HLA in healthy donors. Findings and caveats of the study: Under in vitro conditions, a few CMV-associated chains were confirmed as specific for CMV antigens.

Healthy bone marrow donors formed the donor group. The PCR employed 60 Vbeta primers together with 13 Jbeta primers. The assay was immunoSEQ multiplex PCR, and TCRdb's table has in-frame clones only and misses some. The data contain over 150,000 clones, 60% to 85% of them singletons. The CDR3 is 13 amino acids. Trimming removed 5 bases at V and 5 bases at J, with 12 bases between. The germline gives CDR1 MNHEY, CDR2 SMNVEV (reference sequence). The sample taken for sequencing was PBMCs. The V and J genes are TRBV27 and TRBJ1-1; D is unclear. The sequence derives from a man aged 50 to 60 in good health and CMV-seropositive. The CDR3 nucleotides read TGTGCCAGCAGTCCCCTTCCCCGGACTGAAGCTTTCTTT. It is translated as CASSPLPRTEAFF.